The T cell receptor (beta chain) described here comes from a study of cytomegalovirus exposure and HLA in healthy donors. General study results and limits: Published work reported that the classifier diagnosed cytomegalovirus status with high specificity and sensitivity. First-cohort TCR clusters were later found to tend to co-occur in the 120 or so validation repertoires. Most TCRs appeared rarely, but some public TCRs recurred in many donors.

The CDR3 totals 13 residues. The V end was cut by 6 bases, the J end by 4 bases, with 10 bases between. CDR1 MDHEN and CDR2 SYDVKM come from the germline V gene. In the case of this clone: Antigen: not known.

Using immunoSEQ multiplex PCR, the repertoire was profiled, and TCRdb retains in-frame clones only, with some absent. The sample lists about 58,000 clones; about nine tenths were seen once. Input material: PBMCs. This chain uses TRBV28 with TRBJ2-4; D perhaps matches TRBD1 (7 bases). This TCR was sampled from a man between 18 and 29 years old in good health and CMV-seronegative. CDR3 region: CASREGQKNIQYF. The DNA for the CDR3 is TGTGCCAGCAGGGAGGGACAGAAAAACATTCAGTACTTC.